This passage covers 32 T cell receptor beta chains from one sample sequenced in a study of T-cell reconstitution after alpha-beta-depleted transplantation in children. Unique molecular identifiers featured in how the TCRbeta library was prepared. A single record per CDR3 protein comes from TCRdb applying MiXCR to the PCR reads. The sample contains about 260,000 distinct CDR3 sequences, roughly 7.7% of which appear only once. This specimen consisted of PBMCs, mostly from graft donor cells, obtained 180 days after TCRalphabeta/CD19-depleted stem cell transplant. Source of these receptors: a male patient between 10 and 17 years old who had a stem cell transplant for acute lymphoblastic leukemia, so the T cells may come from the graft donor.

In this sample, this clonotype turned up many times. The chain is built from TRBV10-2 and TRBJ2-3; D ambiguous. Trimming cost V 6 bases and J 4 bases, with 2 bases left between them. Per the germline V gene, CDR1 is WSHSY and CDR2 is SAAADI. The CDR3 sequence is 10 residues long. The CDR3 coding sequence is TGCGCCAGCAGGTCAGATACGCAGTATTTT. Its translation: CASRSDTQYF.

The sample holds many counts of this clonotype. This chain joins TRBV27 and TRBJ2-4; D call uncertain. Germline lookup yields CDR1 MNHEY and CDR2 SMNVEV (reference sequence). The germline V and J ends were trimmed by 6 bases and 8 bases, with 17 bases remaining between them. The CDR3 length is 14 residues. In nucleotides, the CDR3 is TGTGCCAGCAGCCGCGGAGAGGAGAAGGACATTCAGTACTTC. It is translated as CASSRGEEKDIQYF.

Comment on this clonotype: Given a much more abundant clone one base away, this may be a read error. V and J are TRBV6-4 and TRBJ2-7, with 7 bases that match TRBD2. The germline CDR1 and CDR2 sequences are MRHNA and SNTAGT. This CDR3 comprises 12 residues. The CDR3 loop reads CASKGGAYDQYF. The DNA for the CDR3 is TGTGCCAGCAAGGGAGGGGCCTACGACCAGTACTTC.

The sample holds many counts of this clonotype. This rearrangement joins TRBV6-1 to TRBJ1-1; tentatively, D is TRBD1 (6 bases). CDR1 is MNHNS, CDR2 SASEGT, per germline. V gave up 6 bases and J gave up 4 bases, with 12 bases separating them. The CDR3 is 13 amino acids. CDR3 sequence: CASSPGGGTEAFF. The CDR3 DNA is TGTGCCAGCAGCCCCGGAGGGGGCACTGAAGCTTTCTTT.

As to this clonotype: A much bigger clone sits one base away, suggesting this may be a read error. The chain employs TRBV6-1 and TRBJ2-7, with D possibly being TRBD2 (5 bases). Germline assignment: CDR1 MNHNS and CDR2 SASEGT. The CDR3 covers 16 residues. The ends were cut back, 6 bases at V and 3 bases at J, with 21 bases in the middle. In DNA form, the CDR3 reads TGTGCCAGCAGACAAGACGCCGGGATAAGACTCTACGAGCAGTACTTC. Residues: CASRQDAGIRLYEQYF.

There are many counts of this clonotype. This chain links TRBV5-1 with TRBJ1-4, with 9 bases lining up with TRBD1. The length of the CDR3 is 13 residues. The V and J ends lost 4 bases and 8 bases, in that order; junction bases with no gene match: 3. CDR1 SGHRS and CDR2 YFSETQ come from the germline V gene. Here the CDR3 DNA reads TGCGCCAGCAGCAAGGGACAGGGAGAAAAACTGTTTTTT. It yields the protein CASSKGQGEKLFF.

This clonotype was recorded many times. The chain joins TRBV18 to TRBJ1-2; TRBD1 might be the D (5 bases). Germline V gives CDR1 KGHSH, CDR2 LQKENI. Trimming took 1 base from V and 0 from J, leaving 12 bases between them. CDR3 length: 16 amino acids. DNA of the CDR3: TGTGCCAGCTCACCACTGACAGTCCCATCTAACTATGGCTACACCTTC. It specifies CASSPLTVPSNYGYTF.

This clonotype was counted many times. This chain joins TRBV5-5 and TRBJ1-1; the D is unclear. CDR3 length equals 13 residues. Germline V CDR1 and CDR2: SGHKS, YYEKEE (reference sequence). V shed 4 bases and J shed 8 bases, with 15 bases lying between them. The CDR3: CASSPHPREEAFF. The CDR3 DNA reads TGTGCCAGCAGCCCCCACCCCCGGGAGGAAGCTTTCTTT. Complete variable domain (other parts from reference TRBV5-5 and TRBJ1-1): DAGVTQSPTHLIKTRGQQVTLRCSPISGHKSVSWYQQVLGQGPQFIFQYYEKEERGRGNFPDRFSARQFPNYSSELNVNALLLGDSALYLCASSPHPREEAFFGQGTRLTVV.

This clonotype was seen repeatedly, ten times or more. J is TRBJ1-6 and V is TRBV2, with 7 bases fitting TRBD1. Germline loops: CDR1 SNHLY, CDR2 FYNNEI. The V and J ends lost 7 bases and 5 bases, in that order; junction bases with no gene match: 2. The CDR3 totals 13 residues. For the CDR3, the DNA is TGTGCCAGCAAGACAGGGCATAATTCACCCCTCCACTTT. Amino acids: CASKTGHNSPLHF.

Many counts were recorded for this clonotype. The chain combines TRBV12-3 or TRBV12-4 with TRBJ1-5; no reliable D call. Trimming took 5 bases from V and 7 from J, leaving 12 bases between them. This CDR3 is 13 amino acids long. This chain's CDR3 is CASSPQVGQPQHF. As DNA, the CDR3 is TGTGCCAGCAGTCCCCAGGTTGGACAGCCCCAGCATTTT.

The gene calls are TRBV18 and TRBJ2-3; a possible D gene is TRBD1 (6 bases). The CDR3 contains 17 residues. Germline V gene lookup returns CDR1 KGHSH and CDR2 LQKENI. With 0 bases removed from V and 4 bases from J, the gap between germline ends came to 17 bases. This CDR3 reads CASSPPGALASADTQYF. DNA for the CDR3: TGTGCCAGCTCACCACCGGGGGCCTTAGCGAGTGCAGATACGCAGTATTTT.

This clonotype was counted at least ten times. V and J are TRBV7-3 and TRBJ2-7; perhaps TRBD1 as D (7 bases). The V gene's germline CDR1 is SGHTA and CDR2 FQGTGA. V was cut by 3 bases and J by 0 bases, with 21 bases left in between. This CDR3 comprises 18 residues. The DNA of the CDR3 is TGTGCCAGCAGCTTTAGCCAGGGGCGGGACAGATACTCCTACGAGCAGTACTTC. Amino acid sequence: CASSFSQGRDRYSYEQYF. The whole variable domain, remainder taken from reference TRBV7-3 and TRBJ2-7, is GAGVSQTPSNKVTEKGKYVELRCDPISGHTALYWYRQSLGQGPEFLIYFQGTGAADDSGLPNDRFFAVRPEGSVSTLKIQRTERGDSAVYLCASSFSQGRDRYSYEQYFGPGTRLTVT.

This clonotype came up many times. CDR3 nucleotide sequence: TGCGCCAGCAGCGGACAGGGCTTTGACATGGATACGCAGTATTTT. Its translation is CASSGQGFDMDTQYF. The chain combines TRBV5-1 with TRBJ2-3; 8 bases match TRBD1. V shed 4 bases, J shed 6 bases, and the junction held 10 bases outside the gene matches. The CDR3 runs 15 residues. CDR1 and CDR2 (germline): SGHRS, YFSETQ.

At least ten counts were recorded for this clonotype. The chain combines TRBV20-1 with TRBJ1-5; D gene unclear. The V end was cut by 0 bases, the J end by 0 bases, with 12 bases between. Germline CDR1 and CDR2: DFQATT and SNEGSKA (reference sequence). The CDR3 length is 16 residues. CDR3 nucleotides: TGCAGTGCTAGAGATCCCGGGCATACTAGCAATCAGCCCCAGCATTTT. Protein sequence: CSARDPGHTSNQPQHF.

This clonotype was detected ten times or more. This chain uses TRBV7-2 with TRBJ2-7; 7 bases align to TRBD1. CDR1 is SGHTA, CDR2 FQGNSA, per germline. The CDR3 runs to 13 residues. V trimming: 4 bases; J trimming: 6 bases; junction bases outside the gene matches: 6. In DNA form, the CDR3 reads TGTGCCAGCAGCTCCAGACAGGGCGGCGAGCAGTACTTC. Translated, it gives CASSSRQGGEQYF.

This clonotype appeared many times. V gene TRBV7-9 combines with J gene TRBJ1-2, with TRBD1 matching 10 bases. The CDR3 has 15 residues. Germline trimming cut 5 bases from V and 5 bases from J; bases unmatched to any gene: 8. Germline V gene sequence: CDR1 SEHNR, CDR2 FQNEAQ (reference sequence). CDR3 sequence reads: CASSRSGQGGYGYTF. Written as DNA, the CDR3 is TGTGCCAGCAGCCGTAGCGGACAGGGGGGTTATGGCTACACCTTC.

This clonotype showed up many times. V usage is TRBV3-1 and J usage is TRBJ2-3; TRBD1 matches at 7 bases. The CDR3 runs to 17 residues. Germline V gene sequence: CDR1 LGHDT, CDR2 YNNKEL (reference sequence). The ends lost 0 bases at V and 0 bases at J; junction bases unmatched: 6. This chain's CDR3 is CASSQEWDSTSTDTQYF. In DNA form, the CDR3 reads TGTGCCAGCAGCCAAGAATGGGACAGCACTAGCACAGATACGCAGTATTTT.

The chain recombines TRBV29-1 with TRBJ1-1, with a weak D call TRBD1 (5 bases). V was clipped by 6 bases and J by 0 bases, with 14 bases between them. CDR3 length: 14 amino acids. Germline CDR1 is SQVTM and CDR2 is ANQGSEA. The CDR3 reads CSVAKGTVNTEAFF. In DNA, the CDR3 is TGCAGCGTGGCAAAAGGGACCGTGAACACTGAAGCTTTCTTT.

This clonotype was counted at least ten times. The CDR3 region has the DNA TGTGCCAGCAGTCAATCTTCGACAGGGGTGGAGACCCAGTACTTC. Translating gives CASSQSSTGVETQYF. The chain has TRBV28 and TRBJ2-5; 8 nucleotides align to TRBD1. The CDR3 runs to 15 residues. V dropped 5 bases and J dropped 5; count of bases not matched to a gene: 10. Germline V gene lookup returns CDR1 MDHEN and CDR2 SYDVKM.

This clonotype was observed many times. The chain links TRBV5-1 to TRBJ2-5; 7 bases are shared with TRBD1. Germline loops: CDR1 SGHRS, CDR2 YFSETQ. This CDR3 is built from 13 residues. V trimming: 6 bases; J trimming: 3 bases; junction bases outside the gene matches: 5. CDR3 sequence: CASTRQGEETQYF. Written as DNA, the CDR3 is TGCGCCAGCACCCGACAGGGAGAAGAGACCCAGTACTTC.

This clonotype was detected ten times or more. The rearrangement links TRBV29-1 to TRBJ2-7, with 10 bases that match TRBD2. The CDR3 totals 15 residues. CDR1 SQVTM and CDR2 ANQGSEA come from the germline V gene. Unmatched junction bases numbered 12, after V lost 4 bases and J lost 6 bases. CDR3 loop: CSVGASGSTQGEQYF. The CDR3 nucleotides read TGCAGCGTTGGGGCTAGCGGGAGTACCCAGGGCGAGCAGTACTTC.

In its sample, this clonotype was seen many times. The V and J genes are TRBV5-1 and TRBJ2-5, with TRBD1 matching 12 bases. This CDR3 contains 17 residues. J lost 2 bases, V lost 5 bases, and 10 bases had no gene match. Per the germline V gene, CDR1 is SGHRS and CDR2 is YFSETQ. The CDR3: CASRPPGQGALQETQYF. The CDR3 DNA sequence: TGCGCCAGCAGGCCACCGGGACAGGGGGCGCTACAAGAGACCCAGTACTTC.

This clonotype was detected many times. This chain links TRBV11-2 with TRBJ1-5; D not resolved. This CDR3 has 13 residues. V lost 3 bases to trimming and J lost 4 bases, with 7 bases between them. Germline lookup yields CDR1 SGHAT and CDR2 FQNNGV. In DNA, the CDR3 is TGTGCCAGCAGCTTTGCAGATAATCAGCCCCAGCATTTT. This translates into CASSFADNQPQHF.

This clonotype was found many times. The chain has TRBV16 and TRBJ2-7; TRBD2 is a possible D gene (6 bases). The CDR3 runs to 14 residues. The V end lost 0 bases, the J end lost 5 bases, and 11 bases lay between the germline ends. The germline V gene encodes CDR1 KGHSY and CDR2 FQNENV. CDR3 bases: TGTGCCAGCAGCCAATCCCAGTGGAGGGACGAGCAGTACTTC. As protein: CASSQSQWRDEQYF.

This clonotype was recorded many times. The rearrangement joins TRBV6-1 to TRBJ1-3; a weak D match, TRBD1 (5 bases). V dropped 6 bases and J dropped 1 base, with 13 bases sitting between them. In germline, CDR1 is MNHNS, CDR2 SASEGT. This CDR3 is built from 15 residues. The CDR3: CASSLWGGSGNTIYF. CDR3 DNA sequence: TGTGCCAGCAGCCTTTGGGGGGGTTCTGGAAACACCATATATTTT.

Many counts were recorded for this clonotype. The chain employs TRBV5-1 and TRBJ2-7; TRBD2 agrees at 9 bases. Germline loops: CDR1 SGHRS, CDR2 YFSETQ. The CDR3 consists of 13 residues. The V gene end was trimmed by 4 bases and the J gene end by 6 bases; junction bases not matched to a gene: 5. In DNA, the CDR3 is TGCGCCAGCAGCCGCGGGACTAGCTTCGAGCAGTACTTC. It yields the protein CASSRGTSFEQYF.

This clonotype was observed at least ten times. V and J are TRBV7-9 and TRBJ1-1; a possible D gene is TRBD1 (5 bases). Germline V CDR1 and CDR2: SEHNR, FQNEAQ (reference sequence). The length of the CDR3 is 17 residues. V lost 0 bases, J lost 1 base, and 15 bases lay in between. Here the CDR3 DNA reads TGTGCCAGCAGCTTAGCGCCGGGGGGGTGGCGGAACACTGAAGCTTTCTTT. Its protein product is CASSLAPGGWRNTEAFF.

This clonotype was detected ten times or more. The chain combines TRBV12-3 or TRBV12-4 with TRBJ2-2; TRBD2 is a possible D gene (6 bases). The CDR3 runs 16 residues. V lost 3 bases and J lost 7, with 18 bases in between. This CDR3 reads CASSLRKGLGGGELFF. The CDR3 bases are TGTGCCAGCAGTTTGAGGAAGGGCCTCGGGGGCGGGGAGCTGTTTTTT.

This clonotype was counted at least ten times. The chain is built from TRBV5-5 and TRBJ1-1; 7 bases map to TRBD1. Germline V gene sequence: CDR1 SGHKS, CDR2 YYEKEE (reference sequence). This CDR3 is 13 amino acids long. V gave up 2 bases and J gave up 3 bases; unmatched junction bases: 1. This CDR3 is CASSLTGDTEAFF. The CDR3 DNA follows: TGTGCCAGCAGCTTAACAGGGGACACTGAAGCTTTCTTT.

This clonotype was counted ten times or more. The chain carries TRBV5-6 and TRBJ2-5; 9 bases align to TRBD1. J gave up 9 bases and V 2 bases, and 8 bases lay outside the gene matches. The CDR3 runs 14 residues. Germline V gene sequence: CDR1 SGHDT, CDR2 YYEEEE. For the CDR3, the DNA is TGTGCCAGCAGCTTTGCCGGGACAGGGTCTTCCCAGTACTTC. Protein: CASSFAGTGSSQYF.

Points on this clonotype: One end of the junction fails to match germline, which may point to a read error. J is TRBJ2-5 and V is TRBV20-1, with 16 bases fitting TRBD2. This CDR3 contains 19 residues. CDR1 is DFQATT and CDR2 is SNEGSKA in the germline V gene (reference sequence). The CDR3 loop reads CCARATRGTSGRARETQYF. The CDR3 DNA reads TGCTGTGCTAGGGCAACTAGGGGGACTAGCGGGAGGGCCAGAGAGACCCAGTACTTC.

At least ten counts were recorded for this clonotype. J is TRBJ2-6 and V is TRBV5-5; D is undetermined. The germline V gene has CDR1 SGHKS and CDR2 YYEKEE (reference sequence). The length of the CDR3 is 16 residues. Trimming removed 3 bases at V and 0 bases at J, with 10 bases between. The chain's CDR3 is CASSSYRNSGANVLTF. As DNA, the CDR3 is TGTGCCAGCAGCTCGTACAGAAACTCTGGGGCCAACGTCCTGACTTTC.